The entry that follows covers one TCR beta chain sequence. The antigen is undetermined. V lost 0 bases and J lost 5; bases outside the gene matches: 8. Germline V lookup: CDR1 MGHRA, CDR2 YSYEKL. This CDR3 has 16 residues. Preparation of the TCRbeta library was carried out with unique molecular identifiers. One entry per CDR3 protein results from TCRdb running MiXCR on the PCR reads. Here the sample spans about 900,000 distinct CDR3 sequences, about 29% being singletons. This record belongs to a study of T-cell reconstitution after alpha-beta-depleted transplantation in children. The study, taken as a whole, reports: Several hundred rapidly expanded clones from non-depleted graft cells reportedly supplied alpha-beta T cells about two months post-transplant. Some patients owed their high day-60 TCRbeta diversity to surviving recipient T cells and thymic progenitors. By one year post-transplant, T-cell counts and diversity largely arose from T cells that were newly produced.

The sample in question was PBMCs, mostly from graft donor cells, obtained 360 days after TCRalphabeta/CD19-depleted stem cell transplant. This clonotype was obtained from a boy in the first two years of life who had a stem cell transplant for SCID, so the T cells may come from the graft donor. The V call is TRBV4-1, the J call TRBJ2-5, with 8 nucleotides matching TRBD2. The DNA of the CDR3 is TGCGCCAGCAGCCAAGATCTCGGACTAGCATGGGAGACCCAGTACTTC. It yields the protein CASSQDLGLAWETQYF.